The 31 T cell receptor beta chains in this list originate from one sample, sequenced in a study of vaccination and CD4 T cells after COVID-19. Described treatment: approximately nine-day PBMC culture with coronavirus spike peptide pools or control peptides (ViraFEST assay). An Oncomine TCR Beta short-read assay was used to sequence the DNA from cultured CD4+ T cells. One entry per CDR3 protein, called by TCRdb with MiXCR from the PCR reads. There are about 12,000 distinct CDR3 sequences in the sample; approximately 50% occur only once, and about 30% lies in the top ten. These TCRs are of unknown antigen specificity. The sample taken for sequencing was CD4+ T cells from blood, cultured in vitro. Every receptor here comes from a human donor who had recovered from COVID-19.

The chain employs TRBV27 and TRBJ1-5; D call uncertain. From germline, CDR1 is MNHEY and CDR2 SMNVEV (reference sequence). V was shortened by 2 bases and J by 0 bases, with 5 bases between the two germline ends. The CDR3 runs 14 residues. The CDR3 nucleotides are TGTGCCAGCAGTTTACGCGGTAGCAATCAGCCCCAGCATTTT. Protein sequence: CASSLRGSNQPQHF.

The chain links TRBV27 to TRBJ1-6; TRBD1 matches at 7 bases. Germline CDR1 and CDR2: MNHEY and SMNVEV (reference sequence). With V trimmed by 4 bases and J by 0 bases, 6 bases remained unmatched. The CDR3 loop spans 17 amino acids. This CDR3 reads CASSSGQFGSYNSPLHF. The DNA of the CDR3 is TGTGCCAGCAGTTCGGGACAGTTTGGCTCCTATAATTCACCCCTCCACTTT.

Only a few counts were recorded for this clonotype. The CDR3 is CASSYSNGLDQPQHF. The CDR3 DNA reads as TGTGCCAGCAGTTACTCGAACGGGTTGGATCAGCCCCAGCATTTT. The chain has TRBV6-5 and TRBJ1-5; D not resolved. Looked up from germline, CDR1 is MNHEY and CDR2 is SVGAGI. V shed 0 bases and J shed 5 bases, with 11 bases lying between them. The CDR3 has 15 amino acids.

The V call is TRBV6-1, the J call TRBJ2-3; 8 bases map to TRBD2. Losses at the gene ends were 8 bases for V and 0 bases for J; bases not matched to a gene: 13. This CDR3 is built from 17 residues. Germline lookup yields CDR1 MNHNS and CDR2 SASEGT. CDR3: CASHEIAGTYSTDTQYF. The CDR3 nucleotides read TGTGCCAGCCATGAGATAGCGGGGACCTATAGCACAGATACGCAGTATTTT.

V gene TRBV9 combines with J gene TRBJ2-3; 12 nucleotides agree with TRBD2. The V and J ends lost 0 bases and 4 bases, in that order; junction bases with no gene match: 9. This CDR3 has 18 residues. Germline V gene lookup returns CDR1 SGDLS and CDR2 YYNGEE. The CDR3 DNA reads TGTGCCAGCAGCGTAGGGCGTACTAGCGGGGGGCAGGCAGATACGCAGTATTTT. Translated, it gives CASSVGRTSGGQADTQYF. Filled out from reference TRBV9 and TRBJ2-3, the complete variable domain reads DSGVTQTPKHLITATGQRVTLRCSPRSGDLSVYWYQQSLDQGLQFLIQYYNGEERAKGNILERFSAQQFPDLHSELNLSSLELGDSALYFCASSVGRTSGGQADTQYFGPGTRLTVL.

Judged by abundance, this clonotype is medium-sized. The rearrangement uses TRBV5-1 and TRBJ2-4, with D perhaps TRBD1 or TRBD2 (6 bases each). V lost 0 bases to trimming and J lost 6 bases, with 10 bases between them. CDR1 SGHRS and CDR2 YFSETQ come from the germline V gene. This CDR3 spans 14 amino acids. CDR3 sequence reads: CASSLVQGGNIQYF. CDR3 sequence (DNA): TGCGCCAGCAGCTTGGTACAGGGAGGAAACATTCAGTACTTC.

The chain has TRBV25-1 and TRBJ2-1, with D unresolved. Trimming removed 4 bases at V and 9 bases at J, with 13 bases between. The CDR3 totals 13 residues. CDR1 is MGHDK and CDR2 is SYGVNS in the germline V gene. As DNA, the CDR3 is TGTGCCAGCAGTGTCCCTATTTTAGGTGAGCAGTTCTTC. Translated, it gives CASSVPILGEQFF.

The CDR3 bases are TGTGCCAGCAGTTCCCCAGGGGGCTTCGAACAGCCCCAGCATTTT. Its translation: CASSSPGGFEQPQHF. The chain is built from TRBV28 and TRBJ1-5, with 8 bases identical to TRBD1. Germline V gives CDR1 MDHEN, CDR2 SYDVKM. This CDR3 spans 15 amino acids. The trim removed 4 bases at V and 7 bases at J, leaving 9 bases unmatched.

The chain employs TRBV28 and TRBJ2-7, with 11 positions matching TRBD2. V shed 5 bases, J shed 1 base, and the junction held 10 bases outside the gene matches. CDR1 and CDR2 from the germline V gene are MDHEN and SYDVKM. This CDR3 comprises 17 residues. CDR3 nucleotides: TGTGCCAGCAGTGCTCCCGGACTAGCGGGTATGTCCTACGAGCAGTACTTC. It specifies CASSAPGLAGMSYEQYF.

The chain recombines TRBV6-5 with TRBJ1-5, with D maybe TRBD1 (5 bases). Trimming left V 2 bases short and J 2 bases short, with 10 bases between. CDR3 length equals 15 residues. From germline, CDR1 is MNHEY and CDR2 SVGAGI. The CDR3 DNA reads TGTGCCAGCAGTTACGGGGGAGGGGGCAATCAGCCCCAGCATTTT. As protein: CASSYGGGGNQPQHF.

This clonotype was detected once. The chain joins TRBV27 to TRBJ2-3; 8 positions match TRBD1. The CDR3 sequence is 16 residues long. The junction had 9 bases not matched to a gene; V was cut back by 5 bases and J by 2 bases. Germline V lookup: CDR1 MNHEY, CDR2 SMNVEV (reference sequence). DNA for the CDR3: TGTGCCAGCAGTCCCTCCCGGGACAGGAACACAGATACGCAGTATTTT. This sequence encodes CASSPSRDRNTDTQYF.

This rearrangement joins TRBV24-1 to TRBJ2-2, with D maybe TRBD2 (5 bases). The CDR3 contains 14 residues. Germline CDR1 and CDR2: KGHDR and SFDVKD. The V gene lost 6 bases and the J gene lost 3 bases, with 10 bases spanning the gap. CDR3 in DNA: TGTGCCACCAGTTTTACTAGTGACACCGGGGAGCTGTTTTTT. Amino acids: CATSFTSDTGELFF.

V gene TRBV23-1 combines with J gene TRBJ1-2; tentative D call: TRBD1 (5 bases). TRBV23-1 is sorted into the ORF group, with uncertain function. V was pared by 6 bases and J by 6 bases, with 26 bases between. CDR3 length: 17 residues. The CDR3 loop is CASRLGGDTVKTHGYTF. The DNA of the CDR3 is TGCGCCAGCAGATTGGGGGGAGATACTGTTAAAACCCATGGCTACACCTTC.

The rearrangement joins TRBV20-1 to TRBJ2-1; 11 nucleotides match TRBD2. Germline-derived CDR1 and CDR2 are DFQATT and SNEGSKA (reference sequence). Trimming at V came to 3 bases and at J to 2 bases, leaving 0 bases not matched to a gene. The CDR3 loop spans 14 amino acids. The CDR3 is CSARGLAAYNEQFF. The CDR3, as DNA: TGCAGTGCTAGGGGACTAGCGGCCTACAATGAGCAGTTCTTC.

With respect to this clonotype: Its ends do not fully match the called genes, so a read error is possible. The chain employs TRBV20-1 and TRBJ2-5, with 7 nucleotides matching TRBD1. The CDR3 is 14 residues long. Germline CDR1 is DFQATT and CDR2 is SNEGSKA (reference sequence). The CDR3 loop reads CSARDRVGGETQYF. The DNA for the CDR3 is TGCAGTGCAAGAGACAGGGTGGGTGGCGAGACCCAGTACTTC.

This clonotype came up once. This chain uses TRBV10-1 with TRBJ2-3, with D perhaps given as TRBD1 or TRBD2 (5 bases each). This CDR3 has 17 amino acids. With 1 base removed from V and 0 bases from J, the gap between germline ends came to 14 bases. Looked up from germline, CDR1 is WNHNN and CDR2 is SYGVQD (reference sequence). CDR3 region: CASSEWGRPTSTDTQYF. The CDR3 bases are TGCGCCAGCAGTGAGTGGGGACGGCCAACTAGCACAGATACGCAGTATTTT.

The V call is TRBV19, the J call TRBJ1-2; a possible D gene is TRBD1 (5 bases). Trimming left V 2 bases short and J 4 bases short, with 8 bases between. The CDR3 has 13 amino acids. The V gene's germline CDR1 is LNHDA and CDR2 SQIVND (reference sequence). The CDR3 loop is CASSISTAYGYTF. DNA for the CDR3: TGTGCCAGTAGTATATCGACAGCCTATGGCTACACCTTC.

The count of this clonotype is one. The chain recombines TRBV10-3 with TRBJ2-3; possible D gene TRBD1, 6 bases. Germline V gene sequence: CDR1 ENHRY, CDR2 SYGVKD. The length of the CDR3 is 15 residues. The V end was cut by 6 bases, the J end by 1 base, with 14 bases between. This chain's CDR3 is CAISGQHGGTDTQYF. The CDR3 nucleotides are TGTGCCATCAGCGGACAGCATGGGGGCACAGATACGCAGTATTTT.

This chain joins TRBV12-3 or TRBV12-4 and TRBJ2-3, with D perhaps TRBD2 (5 bases). The CDR3 spans 12 residues. The germline V and J ends were trimmed by 10 bases and 6 bases, with 14 bases remaining between them. The CDR3 loop is CATILVADTQYF. In DNA, the CDR3 is TGTGCCACCATCCTTGTAGCGGATACGCAGTATTTT.

The chain couples TRBV28 to TRBJ2-6; 8 bases map to TRBD1. J was trimmed by 0 bases and V by 7 bases; bases with no gene match: 11. Per the germline V gene, CDR1 is MDHEN and CDR2 is SYDVKM. This CDR3 spans 18 amino acids. CDR3 DNA sequence: TGTGCCAGCACCCCCGACAGGGGACGCCGCTCTGGGGCCAACGTCCTGACTTTC. Encoded protein: CASTPDRGRRSGANVLTF. Drawing the rest from reference TRBV28 and TRBJ2-6, the complete variable domain is DVKVTQSSRYLVKRTGEKVFLECVQDMDHENMFWYRQDPGLGLRLIYFSYDVKMKEKGDIPEGYSVSREKKERFSLILESASTNQTSMYLCASTPDRGRRSGANVLTFGAGSRLTVL.

V is TRBV7-8 and J is TRBJ2-7; TRBD2 matches 11 bases. CDR1 SGHVS and CDR2 FQNEAQ come from the germline V gene. V trimming: 5 bases; J trimming: 5 bases; junction bases outside the gene matches: 14. The CDR3 is made up of 17 amino acids. CDR3 in amino acids: CASSPPLRLAGRNEQYF. Written as DNA, the CDR3 is TGTGCCAGCAGCCCCCCCCTGAGACTAGCGGGAAGAAACGAGCAGTACTTC.

This chain joins TRBV20-1 and TRBJ1-2; 7 bases fit TRBD1. The CDR3 sequence is 12 residues long. The germline gives CDR1 DFQATT, CDR2 SNEGSKA (reference sequence). V trimming: 6 bases; J trimming: 6 bases; junction bases outside the gene matches: 7. The CDR3 protein is CSAPTGLHGYTF. The CDR3 nucleotides read TGCAGTGCCCCGACAGGGTTACATGGCTACACCTTC.

The chain is built from TRBV27 and TRBJ2-3; the match to TRBD2 covers 8 bases. The junction had 9 bases not matched to a gene; V was cut back by 4 bases and J by 3 bases. The V gene's germline CDR1 is MNHEY and CDR2 SMNVEV (reference sequence). This CDR3 spans 16 amino acids. For the CDR3, the DNA is TGTGCCAGCAGTTGGGCAGCGGGGGAAGGGACAGATACGCAGTATTTT. Protein product: CASSWAAGEGTDTQYF.

This clonotype was counted a few times. The rearrangement uses TRBV2 and TRBJ1-1; D uncertain. There are 14 residues in the CDR3. The V and J ends lost 1 base and 6 bases respectively, with 12 bases between them. CDR1 is SNHLY and CDR2 is FYNNEI in the germline V gene. CDR3 residues: CASSEGQVGAEAFF. The CDR3 nucleotides are TGTGCCAGCAGTGAAGGGCAGGTTGGAGCTGAAGCTTTCTTT.

The chain links TRBV7-2 to TRBJ2-5; 10 bases match TRBD2. With 0 bases clipped from V and 5 bases from J, the junction kept 9 bases outside the gene matches. There are 17 residues in the CDR3. Germline V gives CDR1 SGHTA, CDR2 FQGNSA. CDR3 sequence (DNA): TGTGCCAGCAGCTTAGCGAGTCTAGCGGGGGCTGGGGAGACCCAGTACTTC. Protein product: CASSLASLAGAGETQYF.

V gene TRBV27 combines with J gene TRBJ1-1; 8 nucleotides align to TRBD1. The J segment lost 9 bases and the V segment lost 2 bases, leaving 11 bases of the junction unmatched. The CDR3 is 15 residues long. Per the germline V gene, CDR1 is MNHEY and CDR2 is SMNVEV (reference sequence). CDR3 bases: TGTGCCAGCAGTTTACTTGACGGGACAGGTCTGAAAGCTTTCTTT. Translating it yields CASSLLDGTGLKAFF.

The chain employs TRBV20-1 and TRBJ1-2; 7 bases map to TRBD1. This CDR3 has 12 amino acids. V was clipped by 5 bases and J by 6 bases; unmatched bases: 6. Germline assignment: CDR1 DFQATT and CDR2 SNEGSKA (reference sequence). CDR3 region: CSASPGTDGYTF. The CDR3 DNA follows: TGCAGTGCTTCCCCCGGGACAGATGGCTACACCTTC.

V and J are TRBV5-5 and TRBJ2-5, with D possibly being TRBD1 (6 bases). This CDR3 region has 15 residues. Trimming removed 1 base from V and 5 bases from J, with 15 bases in between. Germline V lookup: CDR1 SGHKS, CDR2 YYEKEE (reference sequence). Here the CDR3 DNA reads TGTGCCAGCAGCTTGATACAGGGACATGGCGAGACCCAGTACTTC. It specifies CASSLIQGHGETQYF. The complete variable domain, with remaining parts taken from reference TRBV5-5 and TRBJ2-5, reads DAGVTQSPTHLIKTRGQQVTLRCSPISGHKSVSWYQQVLGQGPQFIFQYYEKEERGRGNFPDRFSARQFPNYSSELNVNALLLGDSALYLCASSLIQGHGETQYFGPGTRLLVL.

In its sample, this clonotype was seen a few times. The chain recombines TRBV27 with TRBJ1-6; 7 bases are shared with TRBD1. Trimming at V came to 3 bases and at J to 7 bases, leaving 3 bases not matched to a gene. Germline V lookup: CDR1 MNHEY, CDR2 SMNVEV (reference sequence). This CDR3 has 14 amino acids. The CDR3, as DNA: TGTGCCAGCAGTTTCAGGGGGTCGAATTCACCCCTCCACTTT. Protein: CASSFRGSNSPLHF.

This clonotype was counted between two and nine times. The chain employs TRBV24-1 and TRBJ2-5, with D perhaps matching TRBD1 (5 bases). Germline V lookup: CDR1 KGHDR, CDR2 SFDVKD. The CDR3 loop spans 14 amino acids. Trimming removed 4 bases at V and 5 bases at J, with 13 bases between. Here the CDR3 DNA reads TGTGCCACCAGTGACGACAGATTGGCGGAGACCCAGTACTTC. This codes for CATSDDRLAETQYF.

The genes are TRBV6-5 and TRBJ1-6; D might be TRBD1 (5 bases). V lost 0 bases, J lost 9 bases, and 15 bases lay in between. Germline assignment: CDR1 MNHEY and CDR2 SVGAGI. The CDR3 length is 16 residues. The CDR3: CASSYSPGGGISPLHF. The DNA of the CDR3 is TGTGCCAGCAGTTACTCCCCGGGTGGGGGGATTTCACCCCTCCACTTT.